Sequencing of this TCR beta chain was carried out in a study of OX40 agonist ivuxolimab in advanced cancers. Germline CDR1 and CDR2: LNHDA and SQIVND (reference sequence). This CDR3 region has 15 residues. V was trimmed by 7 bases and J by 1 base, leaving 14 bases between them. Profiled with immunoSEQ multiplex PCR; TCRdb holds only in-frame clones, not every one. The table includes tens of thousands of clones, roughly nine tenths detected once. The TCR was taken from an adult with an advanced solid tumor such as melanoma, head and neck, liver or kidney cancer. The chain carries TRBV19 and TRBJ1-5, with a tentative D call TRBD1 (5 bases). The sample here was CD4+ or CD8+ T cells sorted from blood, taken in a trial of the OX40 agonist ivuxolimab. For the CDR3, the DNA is TGTGCCAGTACAGCCCTTTGGGGGAGCAATCAGCCCCAGCATTTT. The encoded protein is CASTALWGSNQPQHF.